The T cell receptor (beta chain) under discussion was sequenced for a study of multiple sclerosis patients with progressive multifocal leukoencephalopathy (dated by TCRdb to about 2019). The study in broad terms: About 5 natalizumab-treated MS patients who did not develop PML were used as controls and were sampled longitudinally. A couple of patients on natalizumab who later developed PML were tracked over time from before therapy, through 6 and 12 months, up to PML onset. The study examined peripheral T and B cells of MS patients who developed PML (4 under natalizumab, 1 after alemtuzumab) and treated patients who did not. The goal of the study was to detect any JC virus-specific or public T-cell expansions that arose at the time of PML onset. Study-level results and caveats: Given the small, descriptive cohort, it remained unclear whether the study findings reflect JC virus infection or general immunocompromise. When PML developed, neither common TRBV or TRBJ gene usage nor preferential TRBV-TRBJ pairings were detected. Only PML patients had TRB clones above 0.5% frequency, but the clones expanded at PML onset were already present before and during natalizumab therapy. Analysis was limited to peripheral blood, even though cerebrospinal fluid or brain lymphocytes might be more informative for natalizumab-associated PML. Most PML patients had lower normalized Shannon entropy, suggesting less diverse TRB repertoires, while values in the natalizumab-treated controls sat near 1.

TRB CDR3 regions were amplified from genomic DNA with the immunoSEQ two-step multiplex PCR at survey-level depth. Each PCR was spiked with synthetic inline TR CDR3 controls spanning all V-J pairings to estimate template counts and remove amplification bias. Reads were processed so that amplification and sequencing bias were reduced, and quantification was performed against synthetic TR CDR3 analogs. On the authors' methods: Raw data were processed in ImmunoSEQ Analyzer, removing out-of-frame sequences and CDR3s with stop codons, and genes were named by IMGT nomenclature. Normalized Shannon entropy, defined as 1 minus Pielou's evenness, served as the summary measure of repertoire diversity. Two TRB sequences were counted as identical only if the two sequences had the same V gene, J gene and CDR3. Public PML clonotypes were defined as CDR3s shared by two or more PML-onset samples but absent from earlier samples, from controls, and from public databases. Skylign with the observed count method was used to analyze CDR3 amino acid composition at each position. In its TCRdb copy, this immuneACCESS table keeps in-frame sequences only and misses some clones. Where compared with another copy, unresolved V genes explain less than half of these, and the others have no known cause. That table furnishes V, J and clone size, whereas the DNA furnished D and trimming. The sample table contains 25,000 to 35,000 clones; only one count was recorded for about 91% of them. Together, the top ten hold less than 2% of the sample.

The sample's time point, from its label and the paper: before natalizumab initiation. Every listed patient had earlier received interferon beta, and every PML patient was female. Blood samples at T0 were collected prior to the first natalizumab infusion. Ficoll-Hypaque density gradient centrifugation was used to isolate peripheral blood mononuclear cells. Reading from cysteine to phenylalanine, the CDR3 counts 11 amino acids. Only CDR3 DNA is held: 33 bases, read in frame from base 1. CDR1 and CDR2, looked up from the germline V gene, are MNHEY and SVGAGI. V lost 6 bases and J lost 7 bases; the stretch between them is 8 bases long. This clone was recorded only once. It lacks a known antigen. One base away there is no much larger clone; base qualities are not given.

Sequencing input: PBMCs. The chain couples TRBV6-5 to TRBJ2-3; the D gene lacks a confident call. This TCR was recovered from a man aged 30 to 45 with multiple sclerosis. In nucleotide form, the sequence is TGTGCCAGCAGGGACGGGCATACGCAGTATTTT. This encodes CASRDGHTQYF.